The 24 T cell receptor beta chains reported below all come from one sample, sequenced in a study of sequential checkpoint blockade in melanoma. Treatment denoted: randomized to nivolumab then ipilimumab (arm A) or the reverse (arm B). Sequenced by immunoSEQ multiplex PCR; TCRdb stores in-frame clones only, minus some. The sample has roughly 8,800 clones; 50% to 75% are singletons. The material was CD8+ T cells sorted from blood (inferred from file names), obtained from a patient given nivolumab and ipilimumab in sequence. The receptors derive from a human donor with melanoma.

This clone is medium-sized within its sample. V gene TRBV10-3 combines with J gene TRBJ1-2, with TRBD1 matching 9 bases. Germline V CDR1 and CDR2: ENHRY, SYGVKD. CDR3 length: 13 residues. The V segment lost 7 bases and the J segment 7 bases; nucleotides outside the gene matches: 7. The chain's CDR3 is CAITPGQGFGYTF. The CDR3 DNA reads as TGTGCCATCACCCCGGGACAGGGATTTGGCTACACCTTC.

The chain employs TRBV7-6 and TRBJ2-7, with a possible D match to TRBD1 (6 bases). The CDR3 loop spans 16 amino acids. Trimming removed 5 bases at V and 1 base at J, with 18 bases between. Germline-derived CDR1 and CDR2 are SGHVS and FNYEAQ. CDR3 sequence reads: CASSPYQGTGSYEQYF. The CDR3 DNA follows: TGTGCCAGCAGCCCTTACCAGGGGACCGGTTCCTACGAGCAGTACTTC.

This clone was seen a handful of times. V is TRBV28 and J is TRBJ1-2, with 8 bases that match TRBD1. Germline V gene lookup returns CDR1 MDHEN and CDR2 SYDVKM. This CDR3 has 14 residues. Trimming cost V 6 bases and J 3 bases; bases outside gene matches: 6. CDR3 sequence reads: CASSSGTGHYGYTF. CDR3 sequence (DNA): TGTGCCAGCAGCTCAGGGACAGGCCACTATGGCTACACCTTC.

The chain combines TRBV4-1 with TRBJ1-1, with D possibly TRBD1 on 5 matching bases. Trimming stripped 0 bases from V and 0 bases from J, with 17 bases between. CDR1 and CDR2 (germline): MGHRA, YSYEKL. The CDR3 totals 18 residues. The CDR3 DNA reads TGCGCCAGCAGCCAAGATCCGATCCCCGGGGGGATGAACACTGAAGCTTTCTTT. As protein: CASSQDPIPGGMNTEAFF.

The V and J genes are TRBV9 and TRBJ1-4, with D hard to call. This CDR3 spans 15 amino acids. CDR1 and CDR2 from the germline V gene are SGDLS and YYNGEE. With 4 bases removed from V and 7 bases from J, the gap between germline ends came to 17 bases. CDR3 protein: CASSSAGESREKLFF. Written as DNA, the CDR3 is TGTGCCAGCAGCTCCGCCGGGGAGAGTCGTGAAAAACTGTTTTTT.

This chain connects TRBV6-1 to TRBJ2-3; TRBD2 aligns across 10 bases. The CDR3 spans 14 residues. Germline values: CDR1 MNHNS, CDR2 SASEGT. The ends lost 8 bases at V and 4 bases at J; junction bases unmatched: 6. CDR3 protein: CASERGGWADTQYF. For the CDR3, the DNA is TGTGCCAGCGAGCGGGGGGGCTGGGCAGATACGCAGTATTTT.

This clone showed up just a few times. V usage is TRBV7-6 and J usage is TRBJ2-1; 7 bases are a match to TRBD2. With 5 bases clipped from V and 5 bases from J, the junction kept 18 bases outside the gene matches. Germline CDR1 is SGHVS and CDR2 is FNYEAQ. The CDR3 covers 18 residues. The CDR3 loop reads CASSTPVGGKVLNNEQFF. The CDR3 region has the DNA TGTGCCAGCAGCACCCCAGTGGGGGGGAAGGTCCTCAACAATGAGCAGTTCTTC.

By share, this clone counts as medium-sized (0.01 to 0.1%). CDR3 sequence reads: CASSFAGTGTSQQYF. In DNA, the CDR3 is TGTGCCAGCAGCTTTGCCGGGACAGGGACTTCCCAGCAGTACTTC. This chain uses TRBV9 with TRBJ2-7; 9 nucleotides match TRBD1. Germline V CDR1 and CDR2: SGDLS, YYNGEE. V lost 4 bases and J lost 8; bases outside the gene matches: 13. The CDR3 runs to 15 residues.

This clone has just a few counts. J is TRBJ1-3 and V is TRBV28, with 8 bases matching TRBD1. Germline CDR1 reads MDHEN; CDR2 reads SYDVKM. V shed 5 bases, J shed 1 base, and the junction held 4 bases outside the gene matches. This CDR3 has 15 amino acids. The CDR3 protein is CASSRTGRSGNTIYF. The DNA for the CDR3 is TGTGCCAGCAGTCGGACAGGGAGGTCTGGAAACACCATATATTTT.

CDR3 amino acids: CASSYRQGASQYF. The DNA for the CDR3 is TGTGCCAGCAGCTACCGACAGGGGGCTTCGCAGTATTTT. The gene calls are TRBV5-6 and TRBJ2-3; 10 nucleotides align to TRBD1. J was trimmed by 10 bases and V by 3 bases; bases with no gene match: 5. The germline gives CDR1 SGHDT, CDR2 YYEEEE. This CDR3 comprises 13 residues.

The gene calls are TRBV27 and TRBJ1-1; 10 bases are shared with TRBD1. Losses at the gene ends were 6 bases for V and 4 bases for J; bases not matched to a gene: 8. Looked up from germline, CDR1 is MNHEY and CDR2 is SMNVEV (reference sequence). There are 15 residues in the CDR3. The chain's CDR3 is CASSLTGTGVTEAFF. The CDR3 DNA is TGTGCCAGCAGCCTCACCGGGACAGGGGTCACTGAAGCTTTCTTT.

The V and J genes are TRBV4-2 and TRBJ1-5; D unresolved. This CDR3 spans 17 amino acids. The germline gives CDR1 LGHNA, CDR2 YNFKEQ. Trimming took off 0 bases at V and 6 bases at J, with 18 bases between the two ends. Written as DNA, the CDR3 is TGTGCCAGCAGCCAAGATACGGGATGGAACCTAGGTCAGCCCCAGCATTTT. Its translation: CASSQDTGWNLGQPQHF.

This clone was observed a handful of times. The CDR3 spells CASSLNRGGYEQYF. CDR3 nucleotide sequence: TGTGCCAGCAGCTTAAACAGGGGTGGATACGAGCAGTACTTC. The rearrangement joins TRBV7-2 to TRBJ2-7, with TRBD1 matching over 7 bases. CDR3 length: 14 residues. J gave up 4 bases and V 2 bases, and 5 bases lay outside the gene matches. CDR1 is SGHTA and CDR2 is FQGNSA in the germline V gene.

The V gene is TRBV11-2, the J gene TRBJ1-1, with D maybe TRBD1 (5 bases). Looked up from germline, CDR1 is SGHAT and CDR2 is FQNNGV. This CDR3 region has 14 residues. The V gene lost 8 bases and the J gene lost 5 bases, with 18 bases spanning the gap. CDR3: CASRPPGERTEAFF. The DNA for the CDR3 is TGTGCCAGCCGACCCCCGGGGGAAAGGACTGAAGCTTTCTTT.

The table lists this clone with a count of one. V is TRBV9 and J is TRBJ2-1; the match to TRBD1 covers 7 bases. With 4 bases clipped from V and 4 bases from J, the junction kept 5 bases outside the gene matches. The germline V gene encodes CDR1 SGDLS and CDR2 YYNGEE. The CDR3 is 14 residues long. This chain's CDR3 is CASSPRQGYNEQFF. The DNA for the CDR3 is TGTGCCAGCAGCCCGAGACAGGGTTACAATGAGCAGTTCTTC. Full variable domain (outside the CDR3, taken from reference TRBV9 and TRBJ2-1): DSGVTQTPKHLITATGQRVTLRCSPRSGDLSVYWYQQSLDQGLQFLIQYYNGEERAKGNILERFSAQQFPDLHSELNLSSLELGDSALYFCASSPRQGYNEQFFGPGTRLTVL.

The V call is TRBV7-6, the J call TRBJ1-3; tentatively, D is TRBD1 (5 bases). Trimming left V 4 bases short and J 0 bases short, with 10 bases between. This CDR3 region has 15 residues. Germline loops: CDR1 SGHVS, CDR2 FNYEAQ. CDR3 bases: TGTGCCAGCAGCTCGACAGATTTCTCTGGAAACACCATATATTTT. Translation gives CASSSTDFSGNTIYF.

V gene TRBV27 combines with J gene TRBJ2-7, with D possibly being TRBD1 (7 bases). The V end was cut by 5 bases, the J end by 4 bases, with 12 bases between. The CDR3 contains 13 residues. The germline V gene encodes CDR1 MNHEY and CDR2 SMNVEV (reference sequence). In nucleotides, the CDR3 is TGTGCCAGCAGTCAGGGGGGTGGTTACGAGCAGTACTTC. Amino acids: CASSQGGGYEQYF.

This clone has just a few counts. The CDR3 reads CSVYFPPTGSSYNSPLHF. CDR3 DNA: TGCAGCGTTTATTTCCCCCCGACAGGGAGCTCCTATAATTCACCCCTCCACTTT. The chain employs TRBV29-1 and TRBJ1-6; 7 bases are a match to TRBD1. Germline V gene data show CDR1 as SQVTM and CDR2 as ANQGSEA. CDR3 size: 18 residues. With 5 bases clipped from V and 0 bases from J, the junction kept 13 bases outside the gene matches.

The J gene is TRBJ2-7, the V gene TRBV7-9; 10 nucleotides match TRBD1. This CDR3 has 14 amino acids. CDR1 is SEHNR, CDR2 FQNEAQ, per germline (reference sequence). The J segment lost 6 bases and the V segment lost 5 bases, leaving 7 bases of the junction unmatched. CDR3 sequence reads: CASSPRDRGFEQYF. The CDR3 nucleotides read TGTGCCAGCAGCCCAAGGGACAGGGGATTCGAGCAGTACTTC. Full variable domain (outside the CDR3, taken from reference TRBV7-9 and TRBJ2-7): DTGVSQNPRHKITKRGQNVTFRCDPISEHNRLYWYRQTLGQGPEFLTYFQNEAQLEKSRLLSDRFSAERPKGSFSTLEIQRTEQGDSAMYLCASSPRDRGFEQYFGPGTRLTVT.

There are a few counts of this clone. The CDR3 spells CASSPRTGQETQYF. Here the CDR3 DNA reads TGTGCCAGCAGCCCCCGGACAGGGCAAGAGACCCAGTACTTC. This chain joins TRBV9 and TRBJ2-5; 8 bases are shared with TRBD1. V lost 4 bases to trimming and J lost 2 bases; unmatched junction nucleotides: 4. The germline V gene encodes CDR1 SGDLS and CDR2 YYNGEE. The CDR3 is made up of 14 amino acids.

This chain joins TRBV6-5 and TRBJ1-5; no reliable D call. Germline V gives CDR1 MNHEY, CDR2 SVGAGI. The V end was cut by 1 base, the J end by 4 bases, with 8 bases between. CDR3 size: 14 residues. The CDR3 region has the DNA TGTGCCAGCAGTTACTTGGCGGAGAATCAGCCCCAGCATTTT. Residues: CASSYLAENQPQHF.

The chain combines TRBV2 with TRBJ1-1; possible D gene TRBD1, 6 bases. Trimming left V 4 bases short and J 0 bases short, with 18 bases between. The CDR3 covers 17 residues. Germline CDR1 and CDR2: SNHLY and FYNNEI. The CDR3 DNA is TGTGCCAGCAGTGGAACCCGTGGGACAACTATGAACACTGAAGCTTTCTTT. Its translation: CASSGTRGTTMNTEAFF.

The genes are TRBV10-3 and TRBJ2-7; D possibly corresponds to TRBD1 (6 bases). The CDR3 is made up of 15 amino acids. The germline V gene encodes CDR1 ENHRY and CDR2 SYGVKD. V shed 10 bases and J shed 1 base, with 20 bases lying between them. In nucleotides, the CDR3 is TGTGCCACCCTCGACTTGGCAGGGGAATCCTACGAGCAGTACTTC. Translated, it gives CATLDLAGESYEQYF.

The chain combines TRBV15 with TRBJ2-5, with unresolved D. With the DNA end fitting TRBJ2-7 better, the J assignment may be wrong. The CDR3 is 15 amino acids. Germline V gives CDR1 LNHNV, CDR2 YYDKDF (reference sequence). This CDR3 is CATSSQRGPSYEQYF. As DNA, the CDR3 is TGTGCCACCAGCAGTCAACGAGGCCCCTCCTACGAGCAGTACTTC.